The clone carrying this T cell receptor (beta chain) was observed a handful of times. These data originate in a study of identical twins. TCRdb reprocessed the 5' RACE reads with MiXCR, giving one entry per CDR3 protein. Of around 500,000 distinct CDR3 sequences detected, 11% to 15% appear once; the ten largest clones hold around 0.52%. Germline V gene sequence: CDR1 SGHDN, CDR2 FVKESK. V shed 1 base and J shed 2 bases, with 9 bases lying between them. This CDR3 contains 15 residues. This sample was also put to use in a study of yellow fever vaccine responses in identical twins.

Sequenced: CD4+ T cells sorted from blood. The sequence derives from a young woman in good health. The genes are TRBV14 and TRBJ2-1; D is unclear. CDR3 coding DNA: TGTGCCAGCAGCCAAGGAACCTCAACCTACAATGAGCAGTTCTTC. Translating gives CASSQGTSTYNEQFF.